This passage covers 18 T cell receptor beta chains from one sample sequenced in a study of human T cells and chemical hapten exposure. Stated time point: patch test 2, 6 weeks after DPC sensitization. Treatment: therapeutic diphenylcyclopropenone sensitization with weekly scalp DPC. TCRdb reanalysed the RACE reads using MiXCR and keeps one entry per CDR3 protein. The sample records 20,000 to 30,000 distinct CDR3 sequences, 9.4% being singletons. The sample here was whole blood, taken in connection with sensitization to the hapten diphenylcyclopropenone (DPC). The receptors shown here come from a man aged 25-45 years with alopecia areata. Some clones in this sample may be carry-over from other donors' samples.

This clonotype has at least ten counts. The DNA of the CDR3 is TGTGCCAGTAGTATAAGGCCTGGCACAGATACGCAGTATTTT. Encoded protein: CASSIRPGTDTQYF. The rearrangement links TRBV19 to TRBJ2-3, with D unresolved. Germline loops: CDR1 LNHDA, CDR2 SQIVND (reference sequence). CDR3 length equals 14 residues. Trimming took off 2 bases at V and 1 base at J, with 7 bases between the two ends.

In this sample, this clonotype turned up many times. The V and J genes are TRBV12-3 or TRBV12-4 and TRBJ1-1; 8 bases are a match to TRBD1. There are 16 residues in the CDR3. V lost 5 bases and J lost 5; bases outside the gene matches: 13. CDR3 nucleotide sequence: TGTGCCAGCAGTCCTGACAGGGGCAGGTTAGGGACTGAAGCTTTCTTT. Its protein is CASSPDRGRLGTEAFF.

This clonotype was seen at least ten times. This chain links TRBV7-6 with TRBJ1-1, with 9 bases lining up with TRBD1. Trimming removed 4 bases from V and 2 bases from J; junction bases left unmatched: 8. Looked up from germline, CDR1 is SGHVS and CDR2 is FNYEAQ. CDR3 length equals 16 residues. In DNA form, the CDR3 reads TGTGCCAGCAGCTCGGCGTTGGACAGGGGAAACACTGAAGCTTTCTTT. The encoded protein is CASSSALDRGNTEAFF.

This clonotype occurred many times. This chain links TRBV7-6 with TRBJ2-2; a possible D gene is TRBD2 (5 bases). The V and J ends lost 5 bases and 1 base respectively, with 23 bases between them. Germline assignment: CDR1 SGHVS and CDR2 FNYEAQ. CDR3 length: 19 amino acids. CDR3 sequence: CASSQRALGPSKNTGELFF. In nucleotides, the CDR3 is TGTGCCAGCAGCCAAAGGGCACTAGGACCGTCGAAGAACACCGGGGAGCTGTTTTTT.

The chain is built from TRBV28 and TRBJ2-7; D is ambiguous. CDR1 and CDR2 (germline): MDHEN, SYDVKM. This CDR3 has 11 amino acids. The ends were cut back, 6 bases at V and 7 bases at J, with 10 bases in the middle. CDR3 residues: CASSPPQEQYF. CDR3 sequence (DNA): TGTGCCAGCAGCCCCCCGCAAGAGCAGTACTTC.

The V gene is TRBV29-1, the J gene TRBJ1-1; D uncertain. V shed 5 bases and J shed 5 bases, with 12 bases lying between them. Germline-derived CDR1 and CDR2 are SQVTM and ANQGSEA. The CDR3 length is 12 residues. The CDR3 loop is CSVKPLGTEAFF. For the CDR3, the DNA is TGCAGCGTTAAGCCTTTGGGAACTGAAGCTTTCTTT.

The chain recombines TRBV20-1 with TRBJ1-6; a weak D match, TRBD1 (5 bases). Germline V CDR1 and CDR2: DFQATT, SNEGSKA (reference sequence). The CDR3 loop spans 15 amino acids. Trimming took 2 bases from V and 6 from J, leaving 14 bases between them. The CDR3 is CSARPDRDLNSPLHF. CDR3 coding DNA: TGCAGTGCTAGACCCGACCGGGACCTTAATTCACCCCTCCACTTT.

There are a few counts of this clonotype. The chain is built from TRBV20-1 and TRBJ1-2; 7 bases align to TRBD1. The CDR3 loop spans 13 amino acids. Germline V CDR1 and CDR2: DFQATT, SNEGSKA (reference sequence). Germline trimming cut 6 bases from V and 4 bases from J; bases unmatched to any gene: 8. CDR3 residues: CSAPGEGAYGYTF. Written as DNA, the CDR3 is TGCAGTGCGCCCGGGGAGGGGGCCTATGGCTACACCTTC.

The sample holds a few counts of this clonotype. The chain links TRBV9 to TRBJ2-3, with D uncertain. Trimming stripped 3 bases from V and 6 bases from J, with 5 bases between. Germline V CDR1 and CDR2: SGDLS, YYNGEE. There are 11 residues in the CDR3. The CDR3 DNA follows: TGTGCCAGCAGCGACCGTGATACGCAGTATTTT. Its translation: CASSDRDTQYF. Filled out from reference TRBV9 and TRBJ2-3, the complete variable domain reads DSGVTQTPKHLITATGQRVTLRCSPRSGDLSVYWYQQSLDQGLQFLIQYYNGEERAKGNILERFSAQQFPDLHSELNLSSLELGDSALYFCASSDRDTQYFGPGTRLTVL.

This clonotype was observed a handful of times. The chain joins TRBV29-1 to TRBJ1-5; D gene uncertain. Germline V gene lookup returns CDR1 SQVTM and CDR2 ANQGSEA. V gave up 4 bases and J gave up 4 bases, with 11 bases separating them. CDR3 size: 13 residues. The CDR3 is CSVGAGLNQPQHF. The CDR3 coding sequence is TGCAGCGTTGGGGCGGGCCTGAATCAGCCCCAGCATTTT.

The gene calls are TRBV7-9 and TRBJ2-7, with 8 bases that match TRBD2. The CDR3 totals 15 residues. Per the germline V gene, CDR1 is SEHNR and CDR2 is FQNEAQ (reference sequence). Losses at the gene ends were 2 bases for V and 3 bases for J; bases not matched to a gene: 6. CDR3 DNA sequence: TGTGCCAGCAGCTTAAACCAGCGGGGGATCTACGAGCAGTACTTC. Encoded protein: CASSLNQRGIYEQYF.

This clonotype was seen a few times. The CDR3 bases are TGTGCCAGCAGCGGTGATCAGCCCCAGCATTTT. As protein: CASSGDQPQHF. The V gene is TRBV28, the J gene TRBJ1-5; D remains unclear. The germline V gene has CDR1 MDHEN and CDR2 SYDVKM. The CDR3 is 11 amino acids. Trimming cost V 6 bases and J 5 bases, with 5 bases left between them. Combining the CDR3 with reference TRBV28 and TRBJ1-5 gives the whole variable domain DVKVTQSSRYLVKRTGEKVFLECVQDMDHENMFWYRQDPGLGLRLIYFSYDVKMKEKGDIPEGYSVSREKKERFSLILESASTNQTSMYLCASSGDQPQHFGDGTRLSIL.

The table lists this clonotype with many counts. The chain employs TRBV7-6 and TRBJ2-1; no reliable D call. The CDR3 has 12 residues. Germline V lookup: CDR1 SGHVS, CDR2 FNYEAQ. Trimming removed 5 bases at V and 2 bases at J, with 4 bases between. The CDR3 protein is CASSRTYNEQFF. DNA of the CDR3: TGTGCCAGCAGCCGCACCTACAATGAGCAGTTCTTC.

This clonotype was seen a handful of times. This rearrangement joins TRBV4-3 to TRBJ1-2, with unresolved D. The germline V gene encodes CDR1 LGHNA and CDR2 YSLEER. Trimming stripped 0 bases from V and 4 bases from J, with 9 bases between. This CDR3 spans 14 amino acids. CDR3 nucleotide sequence: TGCGCCAGCAGCCAAGACCTACAAGGCTATGGCTACACCTTC. Translation gives CASSQDLQGYGYTF.

This clonotype showed up many times. The chain uses TRBV7-2 and TRBJ2-5, with D maybe TRBD2 (5 bases). The CDR3 extends over 16 amino acids. V lost 5 bases and J 5 bases, leaving 21 bases between the germline ends. Germline loops: CDR1 SGHTA, CDR2 FQGNSA. CDR3: CASSQDSPLTVETQYF. The CDR3 DNA is TGTGCCAGCAGCCAGGACTCCCCTCTTACCGTGGAGACCCAGTACTTC.

The table lists this clonotype with many counts. The chain couples TRBV2 to TRBJ2-3; D is uncertain. The CDR3 is 16 amino acids. V gave up 5 bases and J gave up 0 bases, with 15 bases separating them. Looked up from germline, CDR1 is SNHLY and CDR2 is FYNNEI. Written as DNA, the CDR3 is TGTGCCAGCAGTCCGGACCCTTGGGCAAGCACAGATACGCAGTATTTT. It codes for CASSPDPWASTDTQYF.

The rearrangement uses TRBV25-1 and TRBJ1-5, with D uncertain. The germline CDR1 and CDR2 sequences are MGHDK and SYGVNS. The CDR3 extends over 12 amino acids. With 6 bases removed from V and 9 bases from J, the gap between germline ends came to 12 bases. CDR3 sequence reads: CASRDGRGPQHF. CDR3 DNA: TGTGCCAGCAGGGACGGCCGTGGGCCCCAGCATTTT.

This clonotype turned up a few times. The chain is built from TRBV20-1 and TRBJ2-2; 10 bases agree with TRBD1. J gave up 1 base and V 5 bases, and 1 base lay outside the gene matches. This CDR3 has 14 residues. Germline loops: CDR1 DFQATT, CDR2 SNEGSKA (reference sequence). The CDR3 loop is CSAWDRGNTGELFF. The CDR3 DNA is TGCAGTGCTTGGGACAGGGGGAACACCGGGGAGCTGTTTTTT.